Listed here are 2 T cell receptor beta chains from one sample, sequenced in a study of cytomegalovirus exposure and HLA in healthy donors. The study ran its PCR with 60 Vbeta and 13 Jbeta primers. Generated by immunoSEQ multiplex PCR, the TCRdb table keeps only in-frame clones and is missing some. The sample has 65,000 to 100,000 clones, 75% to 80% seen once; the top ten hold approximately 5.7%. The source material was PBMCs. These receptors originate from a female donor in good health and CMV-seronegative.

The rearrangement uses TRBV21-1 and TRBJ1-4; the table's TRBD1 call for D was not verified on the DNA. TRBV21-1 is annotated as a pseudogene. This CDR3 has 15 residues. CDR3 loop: CASSNLGTGNEKLFF. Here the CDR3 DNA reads TGTGCCAGCAGCAATCTTGGGACAGGGAATGAAAAACTGTTTTTT.

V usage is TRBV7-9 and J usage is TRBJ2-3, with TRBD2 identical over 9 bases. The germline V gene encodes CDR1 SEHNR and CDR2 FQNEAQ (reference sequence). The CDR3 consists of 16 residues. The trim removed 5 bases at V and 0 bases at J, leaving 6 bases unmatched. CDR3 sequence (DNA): TGTGCCAGCAGCATCGCTAGCGGGACTAGCACAGATACGCAGTATTTT. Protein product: CASSIASGTSTDTQYF.